The 6 T cell receptor beta chains presented below share a single source sample, sequenced in a study of cytomegalovirus exposure and HLA in healthy donors. The PCR made use of 60 Vbeta and 13 Jbeta primers. Measured with immunoSEQ multiplex PCR; TCRdb has only the in-frame clones, and not every one. Here the sample spans roughly 100,000 clones, 75% to 85% being singletons. Material: PBMCs. These receptors were collected from a woman in her thirties or forties in good health and CMV-seronegative.

The gene calls are TRBV5-1 and TRBJ2-7, with 8 bases that match TRBD1. Trimming took 0 bases from V and 3 from J; bases not matched to a gene: 5. The germline V gene has CDR1 SGHRS and CDR2 YFSETQ. The CDR3 is 15 residues long. CDR3 bases: TGCGCCAGCAGCTTGGGGCAGGGGGCAATCTACGAGCAGTACTTC. Its protein product is CASSLGQGAIYEQYF. Full variable domain (missing parts from reference TRBV5-1 and TRBJ2-7): KAGVTQTPRYLIKTRGQQVTLSCSPISGHRSVSWYQQTPGQGLQFLFEYFSETQRNKGNFPGRFSGRQFSNSRSEMNVSTLELGDSALYLCASSLGQGAIYEQYFGPGTRLTVT.

The chain couples TRBV27 to TRBJ2-1; no clear D. V was pared by 3 bases and J by 9 bases, with 6 bases between. Germline V gene data show CDR1 as MNHEY and CDR2 as SMNVEV (reference sequence). The CDR3 is 11 amino acids. CDR3 protein: CASSFPGEQFF. CDR3 bases: TGTGCCAGCAGTTTTCCGGGTGAGCAGTTCTTC.

This clone was counted only a few times. The V call is TRBV7-2, the J call TRBJ2-3; 9 bases are shared with TRBD2. Trimming removed 2 bases from V and 0 bases from J; junction bases left unmatched: 3. Germline V gives CDR1 SGHTA, CDR2 FQGNSA. This CDR3 is built from 16 residues. CDR3 sequence: CASSLFSGGSTDTQYF. CDR3 nucleotides: TGTGCCAGCAGCTTATTTAGCGGGGGAAGCACAGATACGCAGTATTTT.

The J gene is TRBJ1-2, the V gene TRBV19, with a tentative D call TRBD1 (5 bases). The CDR3 spans 13 residues. Germline-derived CDR1 and CDR2 are LNHDA and SQIVND (reference sequence). The V and J ends lost 5 bases and 1 base respectively, with 8 bases between them. The CDR3 reads CASSPGFNYGYTF. The CDR3 DNA follows: TGTGCCAGTAGTCCAGGGTTTAACTATGGCTACACCTTC.

J is TRBJ1-6 and V is TRBV9, with 7 bases that match TRBD1. CDR3 length: 14 residues. Looked up from germline, CDR1 is SGDLS and CDR2 is YYNGEE. V shed 1 base and J 9 bases; nucleotides not matched to a gene: 4. CDR3 protein: CASSVTGTASPLHF. Written as DNA, the CDR3 is TGTGCCAGCAGCGTAACCGGGACAGCTTCACCCCTCCACTTT.

This chain links TRBV10-3 with TRBJ1-1; no clear D gene. The CDR3 runs 17 residues. Germline assignment: CDR1 ENHRY and CDR2 SYGVKD. Trimming took off 0 bases at V and 1 base at J, with 15 bases between the two ends. The CDR3 bases are TGTGCCATCAGTGAGTCGACGGCGGGGAGAGGGAACACTGAAGCTTTCTTT. Translated, it gives CAISESTAGRGNTEAFF.